The next 5 T cell receptor beta chains were all read from a single sample in a study of shared clonotypes between healthy human individuals. Method: immunoSEQ multiplex PCR; TCRdb's copy keeps in-frame clones and lacks some. This sample has some 1,100,000 clones, with about 84% found just once. Source material: memory CD4+ T cells from PBMCs. Indicated subset: CD45RA-negative fraction. Receptor source: a man aged 18 to 30 in good health. Some clones in this sample may be carry-over from other donors' samples.

V gene TRBV4-2 combines with J gene TRBJ2-1, with TRBD2 identical over 12 bases. Germline V lookup: CDR1 LGHNA, CDR2 YNFKEQ. J lost 9 bases, V lost 0 bases, and 18 bases had no gene match. This CDR3 is built from 20 residues. The CDR3 loop reads CASSQEIVTSGSLGSGEQFF. The CDR3 bases are TGTGCCAGCAGCCAAGAGATAGTGACTAGCGGGAGTCTAGGGTCGGGTGAGCAGTTCTTC.

A remark on this clone: The sample contains more than one DNA sequence encoding this CDR3. The gene calls are TRBV5-6 and TRBJ2-7, with D unresolved. Trimming pared 0 bases from V and 1 base from J, leaving 2 bases between. Germline V gene lookup returns CDR1 SGHDT and CDR2 YYEEEE. The CDR3 loop spans 12 amino acids. CDR3 DNA sequence: TGTGCCAGCAGCTTGGCGTCCTACGAGCAGTACTTC. This encodes CASSLASYEQYF.

This CDR3 is CASSSPRTSGSYEQYF. For the CDR3, the DNA is TGTGCCAGCAGCTCACCTCGGACTAGCGGTTCCTACGAGCAGTACTTC. The J gene is TRBJ2-7, the V gene TRBV11-2, with TRBD2 matching over 10 bases. The CDR3 has 16 amino acids. Losses at the gene ends were 4 bases for V and 1 base for J; bases not matched to a gene: 7. Germline CDR1 reads SGHAT; CDR2 reads FQNNGV.

As for this clone: A much larger clone is a single base away; this may be a read error. The chain combines TRBV5-1 with TRBJ2-5; D gene uncertain. The CDR3 has 12 residues. Trimming removed 3 bases from V and 0 bases from J, with 3 bases in between. Germline V gene sequence: CDR1 SGHRS, CDR2 YFSETQ. CDR3 loop: CASSWYQETQYF. Here the CDR3 DNA reads TGCGCCAGCAGCTGGTACCAAGAGACCCAGTACTTC.

V usage is TRBV28 and J usage is TRBJ1-3; D uncertain. Trimming pared 2 bases from V and 0 bases from J, leaving 11 bases between. The germline CDR1 and CDR2 sequences are MDHEN and SYDVKM. The CDR3 is 16 amino acids. The CDR3 is CASSLNSLSSGNTIYF. In nucleotides, the CDR3 is TGTGCCAGCAGTTTAAACTCGCTGAGCTCTGGAAACACCATATATTTT.